The source of this TCR beta chain is a study of patients and donors after allogeneic stem cell transplantation. The V gene's germline CDR1 is SGDLS and CDR2 YYNGEE. The CDR3 extends over 16 amino acids. Germline trimming cut 0 bases from V and 1 base from J; bases unmatched to any gene: 4. This clonotype was seen a handful of times. MiXCR, applied by TCRdb to the RT-PCR reads, yields one record per CDR3 protein. This table holds about 400,000 distinct CDR3 sequences, approximately 16% found once. The chain has TRBV9 and TRBJ2-3; 8 bases are a match to TRBD1. This receptor was identified in a human donor who was either an allogeneic HSCT recipient or a stem cell or donor lymphocyte infusion donor (not recorded which). It is not recorded whose cells these are; they may come from a transplant donor. Source material: blood, either unsorted or a sorted T cell fraction (not recorded which). CDR3 region: CASSVGSGQGTDTQYF. CDR3 sequence (DNA): TGTGCCAGCAGCGTAGGTTCGGGACAGGGCACAGATACGCAGTATTTT.